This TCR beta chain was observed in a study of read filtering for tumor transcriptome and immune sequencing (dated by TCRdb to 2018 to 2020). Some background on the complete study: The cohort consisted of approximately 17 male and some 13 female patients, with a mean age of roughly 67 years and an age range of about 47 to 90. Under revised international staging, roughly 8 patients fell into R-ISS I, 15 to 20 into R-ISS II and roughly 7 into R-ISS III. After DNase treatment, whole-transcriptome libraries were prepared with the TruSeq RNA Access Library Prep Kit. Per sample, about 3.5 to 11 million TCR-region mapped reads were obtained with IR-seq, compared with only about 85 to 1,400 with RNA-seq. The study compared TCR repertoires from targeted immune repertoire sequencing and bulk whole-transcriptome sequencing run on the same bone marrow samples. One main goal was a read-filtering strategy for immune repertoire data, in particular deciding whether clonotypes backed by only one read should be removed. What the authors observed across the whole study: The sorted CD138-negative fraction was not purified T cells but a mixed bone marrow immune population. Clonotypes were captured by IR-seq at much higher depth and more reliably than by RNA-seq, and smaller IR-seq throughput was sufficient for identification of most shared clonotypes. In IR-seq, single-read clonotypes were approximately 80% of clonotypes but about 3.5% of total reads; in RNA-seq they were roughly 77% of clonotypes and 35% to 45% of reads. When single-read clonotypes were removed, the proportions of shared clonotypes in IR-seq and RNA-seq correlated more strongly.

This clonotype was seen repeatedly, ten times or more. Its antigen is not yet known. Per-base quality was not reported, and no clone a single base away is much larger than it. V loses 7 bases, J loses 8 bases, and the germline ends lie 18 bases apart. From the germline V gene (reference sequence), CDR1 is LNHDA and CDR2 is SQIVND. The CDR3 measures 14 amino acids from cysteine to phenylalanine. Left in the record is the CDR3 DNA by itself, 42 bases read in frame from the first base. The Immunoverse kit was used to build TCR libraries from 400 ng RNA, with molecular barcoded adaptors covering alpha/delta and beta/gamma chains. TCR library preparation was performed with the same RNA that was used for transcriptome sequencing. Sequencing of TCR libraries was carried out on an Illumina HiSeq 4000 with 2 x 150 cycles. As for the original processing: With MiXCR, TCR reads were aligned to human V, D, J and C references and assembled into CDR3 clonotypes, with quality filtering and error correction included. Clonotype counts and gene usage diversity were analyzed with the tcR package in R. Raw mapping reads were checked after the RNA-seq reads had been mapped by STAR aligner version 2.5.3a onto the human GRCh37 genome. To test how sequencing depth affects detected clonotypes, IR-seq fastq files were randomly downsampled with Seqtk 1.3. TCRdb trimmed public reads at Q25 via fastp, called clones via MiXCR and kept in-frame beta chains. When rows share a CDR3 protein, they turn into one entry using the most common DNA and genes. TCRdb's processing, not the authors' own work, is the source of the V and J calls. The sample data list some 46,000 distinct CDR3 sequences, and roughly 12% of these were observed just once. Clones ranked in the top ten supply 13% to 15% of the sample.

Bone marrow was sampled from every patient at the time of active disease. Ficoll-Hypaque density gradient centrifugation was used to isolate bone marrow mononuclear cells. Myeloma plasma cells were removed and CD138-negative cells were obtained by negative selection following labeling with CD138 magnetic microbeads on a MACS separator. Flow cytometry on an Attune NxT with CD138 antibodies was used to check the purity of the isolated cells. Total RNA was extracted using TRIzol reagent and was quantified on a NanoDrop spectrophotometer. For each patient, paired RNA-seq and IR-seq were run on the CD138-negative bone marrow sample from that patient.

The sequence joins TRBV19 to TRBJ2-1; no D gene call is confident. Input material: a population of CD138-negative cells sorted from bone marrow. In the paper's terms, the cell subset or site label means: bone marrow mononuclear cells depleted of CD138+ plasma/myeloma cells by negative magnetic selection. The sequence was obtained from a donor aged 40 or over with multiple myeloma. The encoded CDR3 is CASTVVGKTDEQFF. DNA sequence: TGTGCCAGTACCGTCGTGGGGAAGACGGATGAGCAGTTCTTC.